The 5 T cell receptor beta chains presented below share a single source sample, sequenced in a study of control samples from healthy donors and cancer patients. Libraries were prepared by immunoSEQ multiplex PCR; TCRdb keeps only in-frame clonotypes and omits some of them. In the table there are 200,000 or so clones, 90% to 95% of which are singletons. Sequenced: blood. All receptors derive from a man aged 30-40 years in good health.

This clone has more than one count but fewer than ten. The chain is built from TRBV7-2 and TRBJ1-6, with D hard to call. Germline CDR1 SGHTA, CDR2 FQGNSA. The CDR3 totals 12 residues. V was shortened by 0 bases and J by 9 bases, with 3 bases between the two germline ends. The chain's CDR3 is CASSLAPSPLHF. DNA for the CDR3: TGTGCCAGCAGCTTAGCTCCTTCACCCCTCCACTTT.

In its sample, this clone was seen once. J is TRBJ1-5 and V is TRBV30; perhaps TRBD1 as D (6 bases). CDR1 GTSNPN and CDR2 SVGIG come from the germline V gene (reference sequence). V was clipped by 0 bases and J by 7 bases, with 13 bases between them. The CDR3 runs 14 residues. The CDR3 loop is CAWSVGRGNQPQHF. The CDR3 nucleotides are TGTGCCTGGAGTGTTGGCAGGGGAAACCAGCCCCAGCATTTT.

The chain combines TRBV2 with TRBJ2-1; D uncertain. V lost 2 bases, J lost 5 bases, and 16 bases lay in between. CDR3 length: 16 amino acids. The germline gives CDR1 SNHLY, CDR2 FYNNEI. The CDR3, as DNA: TGTGCCAGCAGTGAATACAACCTGCAGGCTAACAATGAGCAGTTCTTC. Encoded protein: CASSEYNLQANNEQFF.

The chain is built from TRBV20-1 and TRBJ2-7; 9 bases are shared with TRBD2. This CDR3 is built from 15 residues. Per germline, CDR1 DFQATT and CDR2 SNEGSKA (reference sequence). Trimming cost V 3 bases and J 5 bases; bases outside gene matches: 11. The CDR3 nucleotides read TGCAGTGCTAGTATCTCTAGCGGGGATCGCGACGAGCAGTACTTC. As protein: CSASISSGDRDEQYF.

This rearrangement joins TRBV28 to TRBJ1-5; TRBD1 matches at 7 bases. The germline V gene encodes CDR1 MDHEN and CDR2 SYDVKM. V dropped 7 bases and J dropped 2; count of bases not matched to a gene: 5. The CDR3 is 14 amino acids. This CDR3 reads CASILTGGNQPQHF. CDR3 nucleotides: TGTGCCAGCATACTAACAGGGGGCAATCAGCCCCAGCATTTT.